What follows are 24 T cell receptor beta chains derived from one specimen sequenced in a study of CD8 T cells in Susac syndrome. With random hexamers, roughly 0.45 to 1 ug RNA was reverse transcribed. TCRdb independently ran MiXCR on the immunoSEQ multiplex PCR reads; one entry per CDR3 protein. The profile shows a few hundred thousand distinct CDR3 sequences, approximately 95% of them singletons. The specimen was CD4+ T cells from PBMCs. These TCRs come from a human donor with multiple sclerosis.

The DNA of the CDR3 is TGCAGCACGCTGGCCAACGCAGTAAATGAGCAGTTCTTC. It translates to CSTLANAVNEQFF. This chain links TRBV20-1 with TRBJ2-1; no clear D gene. The germline gives CDR1 DFQATT, CDR2 SNEGSKA (reference sequence). This CDR3 region has 13 residues.

The V gene is TRBV30, the J gene TRBJ1-2; TRBD1 is a possible D gene (5 bases). The CDR3 has 15 amino acids. The ends were cut back, 1 base at V and 6 bases at J, with 18 bases in the middle. Germline lookup yields CDR1 GTSNPN and CDR2 SVGIG (reference sequence). The CDR3 reads CAWSGVLEGLHGYTF. The CDR3 coding sequence is TGTGCCTGGAGTGGAGTTCTGGAGGGGCTGCATGGCTACACCTTC. The full variable domain, its missing parts supplied by reference TRBV30 and TRBJ1-2, is SQTIHQWPATLVQPVGSPLSLECTVEGTSNPNLYWYRQAAGRGLQLLFYSVGIGQISSEVPQNLSASRPQDRQFILSSKKLLLSDSGFYLCAWSGVLEGLHGYTFGSGTRLTVV.

This chain links TRBV5-1 with TRBJ1-1; 12 nucleotides line up with TRBD1. Germline V lookup: CDR1 SGHRS, CDR2 YFSETQ. The ends lost 0 bases at V and 10 bases at J; junction bases unmatched: 4. This CDR3 region has 14 residues. CDR3 sequence reads: CASSLEGQGAGAFF. DNA of the CDR3: TGCGCCAGCAGCTTGGAGGGACAGGGGGCTGGAGCTTTCTTT.

The chain employs TRBV10-3 and TRBJ2-3; D might be TRBD1 or TRBD2, each matching 5 bases. Deletions cut 11 bases from V and 6 bases from J, with 15 bases between. The V gene's germline CDR1 is ENHRY and CDR2 SYGVKD. This CDR3 region has 12 residues. The CDR3 DNA reads as TGTGCCTCGGGACCGGGATACGATACGCAGTATTTT. Translated: CASGPGYDTQYF.

V is TRBV20-1 and J is TRBJ1-5, with 7 nucleotides matching TRBD1. Germline CDR1 reads DFQATT; CDR2 reads SNEGSKA (reference sequence). Germline trimming cut 0 bases from V and 2 bases from J; bases unmatched to any gene: 16. The length of the CDR3 is 19 residues. CDR3 coding DNA: TGCAGTGCTAGAGATAGGGGGCAGGGATTCGTGAGGGGCAATCAGCCCCAGCATTTT. The encoded protein is CSARDRGQGFVRGNQPQHF.

The chain joins TRBV18 to TRBJ2-5, with D perhaps matching TRBD2 (5 bases). Per the germline V gene, CDR1 is KGHSH and CDR2 is LQKENI. Trimming stripped 5 bases from V and 0 bases from J, with 7 bases between. The CDR3 runs to 13 residues. The CDR3 here is CASSSSHQETQYF. The CDR3 bases are TGTGCCAGCTCATCTAGCCACCAAGAGACCCAGTACTTC.

The chain has TRBV7-8 and TRBJ1-5; D is possibly TRBD1 (6 bases). V gave up 6 bases and J gave up 3 bases, with 12 bases separating them. In germline, CDR1 is SGHVS, CDR2 FQNEAQ. This CDR3 spans 14 amino acids. The CDR3, as DNA: TGTGCCAGCAGGTTGGGGGCCTCCAATCAGCCCCAGCATTTT. Residues: CASRLGASNQPQHF.

In this sample, this clonotype turned up once. This sequence joins TRBV29-1 and TRBJ2-5, with 7 bases fitting TRBD2. After removal of 5 bases from V and 5 bases from J, the junction contained 5 bases not matched to a gene. CDR1 is SQVTM and CDR2 is ANQGSEA in the germline V gene. CDR3 length: 12 residues. CDR3 amino acids: CSVRGEGETQYF. DNA of the CDR3: TGCAGCGTTCGCGGGGAGGGGGAGACCCAGTACTTC. Variable domain in full (rest from reference TRBV29-1 and TRBJ2-5): SAVISQKPSRDICQRGTSLTIQCQVDSQVTMMFWYRQQPGQSLTLIATANQGSEATYESGFVIDKFPISRPNLTFSTLTVSNMSPEDSSIYLCSVRGEGETQYFGPGTRLLVL.

The chain combines TRBV3-1 with TRBJ2-1; no clear D gene. V shed 1 base and J shed 9 bases, with 16 bases lying between them. From germline, CDR1 is LGHDT and CDR2 YNNKEL (reference sequence). This CDR3 is 15 amino acids long. CDR3 in amino acids: CASSQVARPDGEQFF. The CDR3 nucleotides are TGTGCCAGCAGCCAAGTCGCCAGACCGGACGGTGAGCAGTTCTTC.

This clonotype was seen only once. The chain recombines TRBV6-6 with TRBJ1-2; TRBD1 matches 9 bases. V shed 6 bases, J shed 3 bases, and the junction held 5 bases outside the gene matches. Germline V CDR1 and CDR2: MNHNY, SVGAGI (reference sequence). CDR3 length equals 14 residues. CDR3 loop: CASRPRTGDYGYTF. The CDR3 coding sequence is TGTGCCAGCAGACCCCGGACAGGGGACTATGGCTACACCTTC.

The sample holds a few counts of this clonotype. The rearrangement links TRBV30 to TRBJ2-5, with 7 nucleotides matching TRBD2. J gave up 4 bases and V 1 base, and 3 bases lay outside the gene matches. Germline lookup yields CDR1 GTSNPN and CDR2 SVGIG (reference sequence). The CDR3 is 13 residues long. This chain's CDR3 is CAWSGLASETQYF. DNA of the CDR3: TGTGCCTGGAGTGGACTAGCCTCAGAGACCCAGTACTTC. The full variable domain, completed using reference TRBV30 and TRBJ2-5, is SQTIHQWPATLVQPVGSPLSLECTVEGTSNPNLYWYRQAAGRGLQLLFYSVGIGQISSEVPQNLSASRPQDRQFILSSKKLLLSDSGFYLCAWSGLASETQYFGPGTRLLVL.

The chain carries TRBV20-1 and TRBJ1-2; D is uncertain. CDR3 length: 15 residues. V lost 1 base to trimming and J lost 0 bases, with 12 bases between them. CDR1 and CDR2 from the germline V gene are DFQATT and SNEGSKA (reference sequence). The CDR3 DNA reads TGCAGTGCTAGAGGCTACCCGGGAACTAACTATGGCTACACCTTC. Residues: CSARGYPGTNYGYTF.

This clonotype appeared once. The CDR3 loop reads CSASELGPINEKLFF. CDR3 bases: TGCAGTGCTAGCGAACTTGGCCCCATTAATGAAAAACTGTTTTTT. The rearrangement joins TRBV20-1 to TRBJ1-4; unclear D gene. Trimming shortened V by 3 bases and J by 4 bases, and 15 bases separated the two germline ends. From germline, CDR1 is DFQATT and CDR2 SNEGSKA (reference sequence). This CDR3 spans 15 amino acids.

The genes are TRBV30 and TRBJ1-1; D not certain. The CDR3 runs 11 residues. The V and J ends lost 2 bases and 11 bases respectively, with 12 bases between them. Germline CDR1 reads GTSNPN; CDR2 reads SVGIG (reference sequence). This CDR3 is CAWSQTLDAFF. Here the CDR3 DNA reads TGTGCCTGGAGTCAAACCCTTGACGCTTTCTTT.

CDR3 amino acids: CSVEFRGRTEAFF. DNA of the CDR3: TGCAGCGTTGAATTCCGGGGAAGGACTGAAGCTTTCTTT. This chain uses TRBV29-1 with TRBJ1-1, with D uncertain. This CDR3 has 13 residues. The V gene lost 2 bases and the J gene lost 5 bases, with 12 bases spanning the gap. From germline, CDR1 is SQVTM and CDR2 ANQGSEA.

The V gene is TRBV23-1, the J gene TRBJ2-5, with D unclear. TRBV23-1 is noted as an ORF with a role that remains uncertain. This CDR3 is 14 amino acids long. Trimming removed 0 bases from V and 5 bases from J, with 10 bases in between. The CDR3, as DNA: TGCGCCAGCAGTCAATCGCCGGGTGTGGAGACCCAGTACTTC. Protein product: CASSQSPGVETQYF.

The chain is built from TRBV7-3 and TRBJ2-5; 8 positions match TRBD2. The CDR3 consists of 15 residues. J gave up 1 base and V 5 bases, and 6 bases lay outside the gene matches. CDR1 is SGHTA, CDR2 FQGTGA, per germline. CDR3 sequence (DNA): TGTGCCAGCAGCCCCGTCGGGGGGGCCCAAGAGACCCAGTACTTC. Residues: CASSPVGGAQETQYF.

The rearrangement links TRBV29-1 to TRBJ2-1; TRBD2 matches 11 bases. Germline lookup yields CDR1 SQVTM and CDR2 ANQGSEA. Trimming cost V 5 bases and J 0 bases; bases outside gene matches: 3. This CDR3 spans 15 amino acids. As DNA, the CDR3 is TGCAGCGTTCGTAGCGGGGGGGGCTCCTACAATGAGCAGTTCTTC. It translates to CSVRSGGGSYNEQFF.

The chain employs TRBV30 and TRBJ1-4; tentatively, D is TRBD1 (5 bases). This CDR3 has 16 residues. Trimming cost V 2 bases and J 2 bases, with 15 bases left between them. Germline values: CDR1 GTSNPN, CDR2 SVGIG (reference sequence). The CDR3 is CAWSRGRANTNEKLFF. The DNA for the CDR3 is TGTGCCTGGAGTAGGGGCAGGGCTAACACTAATGAAAAACTGTTTTTT.

The V gene is TRBV5-1, the J gene TRBJ2-1; D is perhaps TRBD1 (5 bases). The length of the CDR3 is 14 residues. V was clipped by 5 bases and J by 2 bases, with 11 bases between them. Germline V gives CDR1 SGHRS, CDR2 YFSETQ. The CDR3 DNA sequence: TGCGCCAGCAGTTTCGACAGCGCCTACAATGAGCAGTTCTTC. It yields the protein CASSFDSAYNEQFF.

The J gene is TRBJ2-3, the V gene TRBV25-1, with 9 bases aligning to TRBD1. Germline V CDR1 and CDR2: MGHDK, SYGVNS. J gave up 5 bases and V 5 bases, and 5 bases lay outside the gene matches. The CDR3 consists of 14 residues. DNA for the CDR3: TGTGCCAGCAGTAAACAGGACAGGGGAGATACGCAGTATTTT. Protein sequence: CASSKQDRGDTQYF.

The chain carries TRBV3-1 and TRBJ1-2; D may be TRBD1 (5 bases). Germline lookup yields CDR1 LGHDT and CDR2 YNNKEL (reference sequence). The ends were cut back, 4 bases at V and 8 bases at J, with 17 bases in the middle. This CDR3 has 14 residues. The CDR3 DNA follows: TGTGCCAGCAGCCTGGGGACCACAGATGGGGGCTACACCTTC. Residues: CASSLGTTDGGYTF. Full variable domain (outside the CDR3, taken from reference TRBV3-1 and TRBJ1-2): DTAVSQTPKYLVTQMGNDKSIKCEQNLGHDTMYWYKQDSKKFLKIMFSYNNKELIINETVPNRFSPKSPDKAHLNLHINSLELGDSAVYFCASSLGTTDGGYTFGSGTRLTVV.

The chain recombines TRBV11-2 with TRBJ1-1, with D uncertain. The V gene's germline CDR1 is SGHAT and CDR2 FQNNGV. The CDR3 consists of 12 residues. V was pared by 4 bases and J by 9 bases, with 12 bases between. The CDR3 reads CASSWRTEQAFF. The CDR3 DNA sequence: TGTGCCAGCAGCTGGAGGACGGAGCAAGCTTTCTTT.

DNA for the CDR3: TGTGCCAGCAGCTTAGTACCGGACGGCTACGAGCAGTACTTC. Residues: CASSLVPDGYEQYF. The chain couples TRBV7-9 to TRBJ2-7; D is unclear. The germline gives CDR1 SEHNR, CDR2 FQNEAQ (reference sequence). The CDR3 runs 14 residues. V gave up 1 base and J gave up 3 bases, with 10 bases separating them.